These 31 T cell receptor beta chains originate from one sample sequenced in a study of blood T cell repertoires in COVID-19. TCRdb's table, derived via immunoSEQ multiplex PCR, lists solely in-frame clones and lacks some. The sample includes around 130,000 clones, 80% seen only once; the top ten take roughly 1.8%. The sample taken for sequencing was peripheral blood. The origin of the receptors is a man between 65 and 85 years old with acute or convalescent COVID-19.

V usage is TRBV19 and J usage is TRBJ2-7; D unclear. This CDR3 region has 15 residues. V lost 1 base and J lost 0, with 10 bases in between. Germline V lookup: CDR1 LNHDA, CDR2 SQIVND (reference sequence). This CDR3 is CASSIGPLTSYEQYF. DNA of the CDR3: TGTGCCAGTAGTATAGGGCCCCTCACCTCCTACGAGCAGTACTTC.

The CDR3 region has the DNA TGTGCCAGCAGCTTATCCTTCCACCCGGGACAGTATGGTGGAAACACCATATATTTT. Its translation: CASSLSFHPGQYGGNTIYF. This chain connects TRBV11-2 to TRBJ1-3; 7 bases align to TRBD1. The CDR3 runs to 19 residues. The V gene end was trimmed by 2 bases and the J gene end by 3 bases; junction bases not matched to a gene: 16. In germline, CDR1 is SGHAT, CDR2 FQNNGV.

V gene TRBV15 combines with J gene TRBJ1-2; D gene uncertain. In germline, CDR1 is LNHNV, CDR2 YYDKDF (reference sequence). CDR3 length: 13 amino acids. The germline V and J ends were trimmed by 1 base and 3 bases, with 6 bases remaining between them. In nucleotides, the CDR3 is TGTGCCACCAGCAGAGGGCAGGACTATGGCTACACCTTC. Amino acids: CATSRGQDYGYTF.

The chain couples TRBV19 to TRBJ2-1, with D possibly being TRBD2 (6 bases). Trimming shortened V by 3 bases and J by 10 bases, and 22 bases separated the two germline ends. The CDR3 spans 16 residues. CDR1 and CDR2 (germline): LNHDA, SQIVND (reference sequence). The CDR3 here is CASSISGGALMGEQFF. CDR3 nucleotides: TGTGCCAGTAGTATTTCTGGCGGGGCGCTCATGGGCGAGCAGTTCTTC.

The table lists this clone with many counts. The chain combines TRBV5-8 with TRBJ1-5, with 7 bases matching TRBD1. The CDR3 runs to 16 residues. Germline loops: CDR1 SGHTS, CDR2 YDEGEE. J gave up 0 bases and V 2 bases, and 5 bases lay outside the gene matches. The CDR3 DNA reads as TGTGCCAGCAGCTTCGGGACAGTCTATAGCAATCAGCCCCAGCATTTT. Translated, it gives CASSFGTVYSNQPQHF.

This sequence joins TRBV18 and TRBJ1-3; D is perhaps TRBD1 (6 bases). The V gene's germline CDR1 is KGHSH and CDR2 LQKENI. The CDR3 has 15 amino acids. V was shortened by 3 bases and J by 0 bases, with 9 bases between the two germline ends. In DNA, the CDR3 is TGTGCCAGCTCACCCTACAGGGACTCTGGAAACACCATATATTTT. It codes for CASSPYRDSGNTIYF. Supplemented by reference TRBV18 and TRBJ1-3, the full variable domain reads NAGVMQNPRHLVRRRGQEARLRCSPMKGHSHVYWYRQLPEEGLKFMVYLQKENIIDESGMPKERFSAEFPKEGPSILRIQQVVRGDSAAYFCASSPYRDSGNTIYFGEGSWLTVV.

This rearrangement joins TRBV4-1 to TRBJ2-2; the match to TRBD1 covers 9 bases. CDR1 is MGHRA, CDR2 YSYEKL, per germline. This CDR3 region has 16 residues. With V trimmed by 3 bases and J by 5 bases, 7 bases remained unmatched. As DNA, the CDR3 is TGCGCCAGCAGCCATGGGACAGGGAGTAGAACCGGGGAGCTGTTTTTT. Its translation: CASSHGTGSRTGELFF.

The V call is TRBV3-1 (or the pseudogene TRBV3-2), the J call TRBJ2-7, with 7 bases lining up with TRBD1. Germline assignment: CDR1 LGHDT and CDR2 YNNKEL (reference sequence). Trimming took 4 bases from V and 8 from J; bases not matched to a gene: 11. The length of the CDR3 is 14 residues. The CDR3 protein is CASSPTGSDEKQYF. The DNA for the CDR3 is TGTGCCAGCAGCCCGACAGGGTCGGATGAGAAGCAGTACTTC.

The V gene is TRBV7-2, the J gene TRBJ1-2; 9 nucleotides align to TRBD1. V dropped 7 bases and J dropped 5; count of bases not matched to a gene: 5. Germline CDR1 reads SGHTA; CDR2 reads FQGNSA. This CDR3 region has 13 residues. The CDR3 DNA reads TGTGCCAGCACCAAGACAGGGGGGTATGGCTACACCTTC. As protein: CASTKTGGYGYTF.

This clone has only one observation. The chain recombines TRBV6-5 with TRBJ2-1, with 8 bases matching TRBD1. CDR3 length equals 11 residues. The V gene's germline CDR1 is MNHEY and CDR2 SVGAGI. The ends lost 6 bases at V and 14 bases at J; junction bases unmatched: 6. DNA for the CDR3: TGTGCCAGCAGGGAGACAGGGGAAGAGTTCTTC. This codes for CASRETGEEFF.

The chain couples TRBV18 to TRBJ1-1; D unresolved. Germline lookup yields CDR1 KGHSH and CDR2 LQKENI. The CDR3 is made up of 16 amino acids. Trimming took off 2 bases at V and 1 base at J, with 14 bases between the two ends. CDR3 loop: CASSPSTGLKNTEAFF. In nucleotides, the CDR3 is TGTGCCAGCTCACCAAGTACCGGACTGAAGAACACTGAAGCTTTCTTT. Variable domain in full (rest from reference TRBV18 and TRBJ1-1): NAGVMQNPRHLVRRRGQEARLRCSPMKGHSHVYWYRQLPEEGLKFMVYLQKENIIDESGMPKERFSAEFPKEGPSILRIQQVVRGDSAAYFCASSPSTGLKNTEAFFGQGTRLTVV.

The J gene is TRBJ1-5, the V gene TRBV3-1 (or the pseudogene TRBV3-2), with D unresolved. This CDR3 has 15 residues. V dropped 4 bases and J dropped 0 bases, with 10 bases sitting between them. Germline V gives CDR1 LGHDT, CDR2 YNNKEL (reference sequence). CDR3 in amino acids: CASSPGLGSNQPQHF. Here the CDR3 DNA reads TGTGCCAGCAGCCCAGGCCTCGGTAGCAATCAGCCCCAGCATTTT.

This clone was observed a single time. The chain recombines TRBV6-5 with TRBJ2-5; TRBD1 matches 11 bases. V was pared by 5 bases and J by 4 bases, with 6 bases of the junction left unmatched. Germline assignment: CDR1 MNHEY and CDR2 SVGAGI. The CDR3 covers 15 residues. The CDR3 region has the DNA TGTGCCAGCAGTCCGGACAGGGGGCGCTCAGAGACCCAGTACTTC. This sequence encodes CASSPDRGRSETQYF.

This chain uses TRBV13 with TRBJ1-1, with D maybe TRBD1 (6 bases). The CDR3 consists of 15 residues. Germline values: CDR1 PRHDT, CDR2 FYEKMQ (reference sequence). V lost 4 bases to trimming and J lost 2 bases, with 14 bases between them. CDR3 region: CASSYRQASNTEAFF. In DNA form, the CDR3 reads TGTGCCAGCAGCTATCGACAGGCTTCTAACACTGAAGCTTTCTTT.

This clone turned up a few times. The chain is built from TRBV9 and TRBJ2-1; TRBD2 might be the D (6 bases). V lost 4 bases and J lost 2, with 13 bases in between. The CDR3 has 15 amino acids. Germline V gene data show CDR1 as SGDLS and CDR2 as YYNGEE. CDR3 bases: TGTGCCAGCAGCCTCTCTGGAGGGGCCTACAATGAGCAGTTCTTC. This translates into CASSLSGGAYNEQFF.

The chain is built from TRBV7-9 and TRBJ2-2, with TRBD2 matching 9 bases. The germline V gene has CDR1 SEHNR and CDR2 FQNEAQ (reference sequence). J lost 4 bases, V lost 4 bases, and 7 bases had no gene match. CDR3 length equals 16 residues. The CDR3 here is CASSSSGGTSTGELFF. In nucleotides, the CDR3 is TGTGCCAGCAGCTCAAGCGGGGGGACGTCCACCGGGGAGCTGTTTTTT.

This chain joins TRBV24-1 and TRBJ2-7, with 9 positions matching TRBD1. Trimming cost V 3 bases and J 2 bases; bases outside gene matches: 4. Germline-derived CDR1 and CDR2 are KGHDR and SFDVKD. The CDR3 loop spans 15 amino acids. As DNA, the CDR3 is TGTGCCACCAGTGATCCGGGACAGGGCACCTACGAGCAGTACTTC. Its protein is CATSDPGQGTYEQYF.

This sequence joins TRBV19 and TRBJ1-1; no clear D. Trimming stripped 3 bases from V and 4 bases from J, with 12 bases between. The CDR3 extends over 14 amino acids. Germline V gene lookup returns CDR1 LNHDA and CDR2 SQIVND (reference sequence). The CDR3 sequence: CASSITWARTEAFF. The CDR3 DNA sequence: TGTGCCAGTAGTATTACGTGGGCTCGCACTGAAGCTTTCTTT.

In this sample, this clone turned up once. The V call is TRBV7-3, the J call TRBJ1-1, with 8 nucleotides matching TRBD1. Germline V CDR1 and CDR2: SGHTA, FQGTGA. Unmatched junction bases numbered 6, after V lost 5 bases and J lost 7 bases. The CDR3 loop spans 13 amino acids. The CDR3 protein is CASSIDRGSEAFF. CDR3 nucleotides: TGTGCCAGCAGCATTGACAGGGGTAGTGAAGCTTTCTTT.

The J gene is TRBJ1-5, the V gene TRBV6-1; the D is unclear. Germline V CDR1 and CDR2: MNHNS, SASEGT. Trimming cost V 5 bases and J 0 bases, with 14 bases left between them. CDR3 length: 16 residues. CDR3 coding DNA: TGTGCCAGCAGTCAAGATCCCATAGTTAGCAATCAGCCCCAGCATTTT. It specifies CASSQDPIVSNQPQHF.

V and J are TRBV3-1 (or the pseudogene TRBV3-2) and TRBJ2-2; 11 nucleotides match TRBD2. J lost 6 bases, V lost 4 bases, and 7 bases had no gene match. The CDR3 has 16 residues. Looked up from germline, CDR1 is LGHDT and CDR2 is YNNKEL (reference sequence). DNA of the CDR3: TGTGCCAGCAGCCCCACTAGCGGGGGCTGGGCCGGGGAGCTGTTTTTT. Translated, it gives CASSPTSGGWAGELFF.

This clone was picked up one time. This rearrangement joins TRBV27 to TRBJ1-2; D is unresolved. CDR1 is MNHEY and CDR2 is SMNVEV in the germline V gene (reference sequence). The CDR3 totals 11 residues. Trimming left V 6 bases short and J 7 bases short, with 9 bases between. CDR3 nucleotides: TGTGCCAGCAGATCTCCGAGTGGCTACACCTTC. Translating it yields CASRSPSGYTF.

V gene TRBV7-9 combines with J gene TRBJ1-1; D unresolved. V lost 2 bases to trimming and J lost 6 bases, with 19 bases between them. The CDR3 is made up of 16 amino acids. Per germline, CDR1 SEHNR and CDR2 FQNEAQ (reference sequence). CDR3 nucleotide sequence: TGTGCCAGCAGCTTAAGCCGGGAGAGGGCACCAGCTGAAGCTTTCTTT. Translating gives CASSLSRERAPAEAFF. The whole variable domain, remainder taken from reference TRBV7-9 and TRBJ1-1, is DTGVSQNPRHKITKRGQNVTFRCDPISEHNRLYWYRQTLGQGPEFLTYFQNEAQLEKSRLLSDRFSAERPKGSFSTLEIQRTEQGDSAMYLCASSLSRERAPAEAFFGQGTRLTVV.

This clone was observed a single time. The chain recombines TRBV6-6 with TRBJ1-2; D gene uncertain. The V end lost 8 bases, the J end lost 1 base, and 8 bases lay between the germline ends. Germline CDR1 and CDR2: MNHNY and SVGAGI (reference sequence). CDR3 length: 12 residues. Here the CDR3 DNA reads TGTGCCAGCCAGGCTCATAACTATGGCTACACCTTC. It translates to CASQAHNYGYTF.

The CDR3 DNA reads TGTGCCAGCAGCCACCTCCAAGGGACAGGGAAAGGCTACACCTTC. It specifies CASSHLQGTGKGYTF. The rearrangement joins TRBV3-1 (or the pseudogene TRBV3-2) to TRBJ1-2; 9 positions match TRBD1. The germline gives CDR1 LGHDT, CDR2 YNNKEL (reference sequence). The CDR3 sequence is 15 residues long. V was clipped by 3 bases and J by 8 bases; unmatched bases: 10.

V and J are TRBV6-5 and TRBJ1-1; maybe TRBD1 (5 bases). The CDR3 has 12 amino acids. With 6 bases removed from V and 4 bases from J, the gap between germline ends came to 9 bases. The germline V gene has CDR1 MNHEY and CDR2 SVGAGI. CDR3 coding DNA: TGTGCCAGCAGGGGACTGGGCACTGAAGCTTTCTTT. It encodes CASRGLGTEAFF.

The V call is TRBV21-1, the J call TRBJ1-4. TRBV21-1 is an annotated pseudogene. The CDR3 has 16 residues. The CDR3 region has the DNA TGTGCCAGCAGCAAAGGGAGGGGGGGATTGGGTGAAAAACTGTTTTTT. It translates to CASSKGRGGLGEKLFF.

The J gene is TRBJ2-3, the V gene TRBV24-1, with TRBD2 matching over 9 bases. The CDR3 is 17 amino acids. The J segment lost 4 bases and the V segment lost 0 bases, leaving 7 bases of the junction unmatched. Germline V gene data show CDR1 as KGHDR and CDR2 as SFDVKD. The CDR3 nucleotides read TGTGCCACCAGTGATTTGTGGCTAGCGGGGAAAGCAGATACGCAGTATTTT. It encodes CATSDLWLAGKADTQYF.

V and J are TRBV6-1 and TRBJ2-5, with TRBD2 as a possible D gene (7 bases). The CDR3 sequence is 14 residues long. Germline CDR1 and CDR2: MNHNS and SASEGT. Deletions cut 2 bases from V and 4 bases from J, with 11 bases between. CDR3 protein: CASSERGGRETQYF. CDR3 DNA: TGTGCCAGCAGTGAAAGGGGGGGGAGAGAGACCCAGTACTTC.

This chain connects TRBV6-5 to TRBJ2-3; 8 nucleotides align to TRBD1. Germline CDR1 reads MNHEY; CDR2 reads SVGAGI. CDR3 length equals 14 residues. The V and J ends lost 10 bases and 3 bases, in that order; junction bases with no gene match: 9. Here the CDR3 DNA reads TGTGCCACCCGAGACAGGGGAATGACAGATACGCAGTATTTT. Translated: CATRDRGMTDTQYF.

This chain links TRBV2 with TRBJ1-2, with D hard to call. The germline CDR1 and CDR2 sequences are SNHLY and FYNNEI. Trimming shortened V by 8 bases and J by 4 bases, and 8 bases separated the two germline ends. CDR3 length: 11 amino acids. In DNA form, the CDR3 reads TGTGCCAGCGCCTCGAGCTATGGCTACACCTTC. It codes for CASASSYGYTF.